Reported below is one T cell receptor (beta chain). The germline V gene has CDR1 PRHDT and CDR2 FYEKMQ (reference sequence). Trimming cost V 0 bases and J 4 bases, with 19 bases left between them. CDR3 size: 19 residues. Researchers divided each subset's genomic DNA evenly across several immunoSEQ plates. Data came from immunoSEQ multiplex PCR; TCRdb stores just in-frame clones and leaves some out. The profile shows about 1.5 million clones, 95% to 99% of them singletons. The data derive from a study of shared clonotypes between healthy human individuals. It was into CD45RA+ naive and CD45RA-negative memory subsets that the CD4+ cells were split.

The sequence derives from a man aged 25-40 years in good health. The sample consisted of naive CD4+ T cells sorted from blood. Stated subset: CD45RA+ positively selected. The rearrangement links TRBV13 to TRBJ2-6, with D perhaps being TRBD1 or TRBD2 (6 bases each). In DNA, the CDR3 is TGTGCCAGCAGCTTAGGACAGGGACTTCGTTTGTGGGGGGCCAACGTCCTGACTTTC. Amino acids: CASSLGQGLRLWGANVLTF.